This entry features one TCR beta chain sequence. Its antigen is currently unknown. Mouse gene names apply. The read finishes 1 residue shy of the CDR3 end, and the germline J gene is used to complete it. The data are from a study of tissue T cells after allogeneic stem cell transplantation. General study findings and limits: Anatomically similar tissues had similar TCR repertoires within each patient.

Germline CDR1 is SGHND and CDR2 is FRSKSL. The trim removed 2 bases at V and 4 bases at J, leaving 1 base unmatched. The CDR3 runs to 13 residues. Profiled with immunoSEQ multiplex PCR; TCRdb holds only in-frame clones, not every one. The sample yields fewer than 4,500 clones, roughly 53% seen once. Documented time point: mouse harvest day 14 after allogeneic transplant. Mouse grafts combined 10^7 T-cell-depleted bone marrow cells with 10^6 splenic CD5+ T cells. Mice had MHC-mismatched B6 into BALB/c GVHD, sampled day 7 or 14. Sequencing was done on a sample of gut tissue. This receptor was taken from a female BALB/c mouse given C57BL/6 T cells with graft-versus-host disease after an allogeneic hematopoietic cell transplant. The chain links TRBV15 to TRBJ2-7, with 8 bases aligning to TRBD2. CDR3 DNA (partial): TGTGCCAGCAGTTTACTGGGGGGATATGAACAGTAC. Translating gives CASSLLGGYEQY. The full-length CDR3 reads as CASSLLGGYEQYF.